This is a list of T cell receptor beta chains from one sample in a study of T-cell reconstitution after alpha-beta-depleted transplantation in children. TCRdb re-analysed the PCR reads in MiXCR, keeping a single row per CDR3 protein. This sample yields approximately 340,000 distinct CDR3 sequences, of which 10% are seen a single time; around 2.4% belongs to the top ten. The sample was PBMCs from the stem cell graft donor, taken from the stem cell graft. The source of these receptors is a human donor who donated a stem cell graft to a child with acute lymphoblastic leukemia. CDR3s include the opening cysteine and the closing phenylalanine or tryptophan. A D gene is named only where the DNA matches it firmly. Only some rows state a clone size, as once, few, many or a class for expanded clones.

length: 15; J: TRBJ1-2; size: few; D: TRBD1; V: TRBV5-1; CDR3: CASSLEGQGADGYTF; DNA: TGCGCCAGCAGCTTGGAGGGACAGGGGGCTGATGGCTACACCTTC
length: 18; J: TRBJ2-6; size: few; D: .; V: TRBV6-1; CDR3: CASSRSGPDSSGANVLTF; DNA: TGTGCCAGCAGTAGATCGGGACCGGATTCCTCTGGGGCCAACGTCCTGACTTTC
length: 13; J: TRBJ1-5; size: .; D: .; V: TRBV7-6; CDR3: CASSLATGTPQHF; DNA: TGTGCCAGCAGCTTAGCAACAGGGACACCCCAGCATTTT
length: 15; J: TRBJ1-1; size: .; D: .; V: TRBV27; CDR3: CASSLIPRDGTEAFF; DNA: TGTGCCAGCAGTTTAATTCCCCGGGACGGCACTGAAGCTTTCTTT
length: 16; J: TRBJ2-7; size: few; D: TRBD1; V: TRBV20-1; CDR3: CSARAGTGGVAYEQYF; DNA: TGCAGTGCTAGGGCGGGGACAGGGGGAGTGGCCTACGAGCAGTACTTC
length: 14; J: TRBJ2-1; size: many; D: .; V: TRBV7-9; CDR3: CASSLASVPNEQFF; DNA: TGTGCCAGCAGCTTAGCATCGGTTCCCAATGAGCAGTTCTTC
length: 14; J: TRBJ2-7; size: many; D: .; V: TRBV29-1; CDR3: CSVRMGVSSYEQYF; DNA: TGCAGCGTTAGGATGGGGGTTAGCTCCTACGAGCAGTACTTC
length: 16; J: TRBJ2-1; size: .; D: .; V: TRBV7-2; CDR3: CASSRQARTAYNEQFF; DNA: TGTGCCAGCAGTCGTCAAGCCCGGACCGCTTACAATGAGCAGTTCTTC
length: 16; J: TRBJ2-3; size: .; D: TRBD1; V: TRBV9; CDR3: CASSTSTGASTDTQYF; DNA: TGTGCCAGCAGCACAAGTACAGGGGCTAGCACAGATACGCAGTATTTT
length: 13; J: TRBJ2-2; size: few; D: .; V: TRBV14; CDR3: CASSLGTPRELFF; DNA: TGTGCCAGCAGCCTTGGAACTCCCCGGGAGCTGTTTTTT
length: 13; J: TRBJ1-1; size: few; D: .; V: TRBV15; CDR3: CATSSLLGVEAFF; DNA: TGTGCCACCAGCAGCCTTTTGGGGGTGGAAGCTTTCTTT
length: 15; J: TRBJ2-1; size: .; D: .; V: TRBV20-1; CDR3: CSARERGQTYNEQFF; DNA: TGCAGTGCTAGAGAGCGGGGGCAGACTTACAATGAGCAGTTCTTC
length: 14; J: TRBJ2-3; size: few; D: .; V: TRBV9; CDR3: CASSVVTGSDTQYF; DNA: TGTGCCAGCAGCGTAGTCACGGGGTCAGATACGCAGTATTTT
length: 17; J: TRBJ2-7; size: .; D: TRBD1; V: TRBV12-3/TRBV12-4; CDR3: CASSPRTGGVHRREQYF; DNA: TGTGCCAGCAGTCCCCGGACAGGGGGCGTCCATCGAAGGGAGCAGTACTTC
length: 15; J: TRBJ2-7; size: .; D: TRBD2; V: TRBV7-2; CDR3: CASSSRGLAGYEQYF; DNA: TGTGCCAGCAGCTCCCGGGGACTAGCGGGGTACGAGCAGTACTTC
length: 14; J: TRBJ2-1; size: .; D: TRBD1; V: TRBV24-1; CDR3: CATSSTGITDEQFF; DNA: TGTGCCACCAGCTCGACAGGGATCACGGATGAGCAGTTCTTC
length: 18; J: TRBJ2-3; size: .; D: .; V: TRBV4-3; CDR3: CASSQGSPLAGGTDTQYF; DNA: TGCGCCAGCAGCCAAGGGTCCCCACTTGCTGGGGGCACGGATACGCAGTATTTT
length: 14; J: TRBJ1-1; size: .; D: TRBD1; V: TRBV7-9; CDR3: CASSSQGRNTEAFF; DNA: TGTGCCAGCAGCTCACAGGGGCGGAACACTGAAGCTTTCTTT
length: 17; J: TRBJ2-5; size: once; D: .; V: TRBV7-3; CDR3: CASSLTGGGSGAETQYF; DNA: TGTGCCAGCAGCTTAACAGGTGGGGGGTCCGGAGCCGAGACCCAGTACTTC
length: 14; J: TRBJ1-5; size: few; D: .; V: TRBV20-1; CDR3: CSAEKPFGNQPQHF; DNA: TGCAGTGCTGAAAAGCCGTTCGGCAATCAGCCCCAGCATTTT
length: 13; J: TRBJ2-4; size: .; D: .; V: TRBV7-9; CDR3: CASSFIGCDIQYF; DNA: TGTGCCAGCAGCTTCATTGGGTGTGACATTCAGTACTTC
length: 13; J: TRBJ1-2; size: few; D: .; V: TRBV5-1; CDR3: CASSPGSPYGYTF; DNA: TGCGCCAGCAGCCCAGGGTCCCCCTATGGCTACACCTTC
length: 16; J: TRBJ2-1; size: .; D: TRBD2; V: TRBV12-3/TRBV12-4; CDR3: CASSTRLAGSYNEQFF; DNA: TGTGCCAGCAGTACCCGACTAGCGGGCTCCTACAATGAGCAGTTCTTC
length: 15; J: TRBJ2-1; size: few; D: TRBD1; V: TRBV12-3/TRBV12-4; CDR3: CASRPTGGGYNEQFF; DNA: TGTGCCAGCAGGCCTACAGGGGGCGGTTACAATGAGCAGTTCTTC
length: 15; J: TRBJ2-1; size: once; D: .; V: TRBV11-3; CDR3: CASSLDLKGIYEQFF; DNA: TGTGCCAGCAGCTTAGATCTGAAAGGGATCTATGAGCAGTTCTTC
length: 14; J: TRBJ2-1; size: few; D: .; V: TRBV5-6; CDR3: CASSPGTTRNEQFF; DNA: TGTGCCAGCAGCCCCGGGACCACCCGCAATGAGCAGTTCTTC
length: 15; J: TRBJ2-1; size: .; D: .; V: TRBV9; CDR3: CASSPPPGGYNEQFF; DNA: TGTGCCAGCAGCCCCCCCCCAGGAGGATACAATGAGCAGTTCTTC